This TCR beta chain was profiled in a study of blood T cell repertoires in COVID-19. Study information: Spain, Italy and the United States supplied samples that represented acute and convalescent COVID-19. The analysed material was cDNA or gDNA that came from T cells, B-cell-depleted T cells, or PBMCs.

This CDR3 contains 14 residues. Germline values: CDR1 SGHRS, CDR2 YFSETQ. Trimming at V came to 2 bases and at J to 8 bases, leaving 6 bases not matched to a gene. In the study's own analysis: Cell counts per sample came from amplifying reference gene primers. Here immunoSEQ multiplex PCR was the method, and the copy in TCRdb shows in-frame clones only, minus some. From that table come the V and J calls and clone size; the DNA was used to work out D and trimming. The top ten clones hold around 3.5% of a sample with approximately 60,000 clones, almost 80% of them seen once. The J gene is TRBJ2-1, the V gene TRBV5-1, with 8 bases matching TRBD1. This sequence was found in a man aged 55-75 years with acute or convalescent COVID-19. Sequencing input: peripheral blood. The CDR3 loop is CASSFGQGGDEQFF. CDR3 DNA: TGCGCCAGCAGCTTTGGACAGGGAGGTGATGAGCAGTTCTTC.